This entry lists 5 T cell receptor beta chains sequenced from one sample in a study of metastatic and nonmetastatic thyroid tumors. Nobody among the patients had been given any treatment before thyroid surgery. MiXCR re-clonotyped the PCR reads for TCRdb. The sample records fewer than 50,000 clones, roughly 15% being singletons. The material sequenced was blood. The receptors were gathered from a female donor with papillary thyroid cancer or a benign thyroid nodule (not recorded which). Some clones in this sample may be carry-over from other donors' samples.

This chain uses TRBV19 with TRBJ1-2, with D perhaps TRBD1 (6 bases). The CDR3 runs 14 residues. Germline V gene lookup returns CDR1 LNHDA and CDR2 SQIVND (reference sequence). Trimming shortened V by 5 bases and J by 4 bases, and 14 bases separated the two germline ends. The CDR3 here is CASSRQGQSYGYTF. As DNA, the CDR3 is TGTGCCAGTAGTCGGCAGGGGCAGAGCTATGGCTACACCTTC.

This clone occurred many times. The CDR3 sequence is CASRQLVAYEQFF. Here the CDR3 DNA reads TGTGCCAGCAGACAATTAGTAGCCTATGAGCAGTTCTTC. V gene TRBV12-3 or TRBV12-4 combines with J gene TRBJ2-1; D ambiguous. Trimming pared 6 bases from V and 8 bases from J, leaving 14 bases between. The CDR3 is 13 amino acids.

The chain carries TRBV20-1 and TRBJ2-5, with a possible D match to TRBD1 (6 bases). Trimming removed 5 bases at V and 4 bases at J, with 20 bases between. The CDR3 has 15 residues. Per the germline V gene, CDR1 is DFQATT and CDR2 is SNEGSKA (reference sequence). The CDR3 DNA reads TGCAGTGCTGGACATACAGGGCGCGGCCGAGAGACCCAGTACTTC. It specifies CSAGHTGRGRETQYF.

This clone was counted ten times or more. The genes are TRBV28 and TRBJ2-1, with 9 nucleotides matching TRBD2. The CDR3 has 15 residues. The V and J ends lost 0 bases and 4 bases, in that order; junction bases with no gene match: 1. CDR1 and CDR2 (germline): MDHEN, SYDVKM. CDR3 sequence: CASSLWTSGYNEQFF. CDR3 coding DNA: TGTGCCAGCAGTTTATGGACTAGCGGATACAATGAGCAGTTCTTC.

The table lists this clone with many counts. The DNA for the CDR3 is TGTGCCAGCAGTTACTCGTCCCCCGGGACAGCCAACACTGAAGCTTTCTTT. Translated: CASSYSSPGTANTEAFF. The chain has TRBV6-5 and TRBJ1-1; TRBD1 aligns across 7 bases. Per the germline V gene, CDR1 is MNHEY and CDR2 is SVGAGI. The CDR3 runs to 17 residues. Trimming removed 0 bases from V and 2 bases from J; junction bases left unmatched: 9.